The rows below give T cell receptor beta chains drawn from one sample of a study of CD8+CD57+ T cells in acquired aplastic anemia. One entry per CDR3 protein results from TCRdb running MiXCR on the reads. The data show about 180,000 distinct CDR3 sequences, under 55% seen once. The sequenced material came from sorted CD4+, CD8+, or CD8+CD57+ T cells (not recorded which) from PBMCs. The receptors here all came from a human donor with aplastic anemia. The CDR3 runs from the conserved cysteine through the conserved F or W. D genes are given only for firm matches. For some rows the clone size is stated as once, few or many, or as a class when expanded; others skip it.

D gene: TRBD2
clone size: .
V gene: TRBV20-1
J gene: TRBJ2-7
CDR3 protein: CSASFGGNNEQYF
CDR3 DNA: TGCAGTGCTAGTTTCGGGGGGAACAACGAGCAGTACTTC

D gene: TRBD1
clone size: .
V gene: TRBV10-3
J gene: TRBJ2-5
CDR3 protein: CAISPTGAGETQYF
CDR3 DNA: TGTGCCATCAGCCCGACAGGGGCAGGCGAGACCCAGTACTTC

D gene: .
clone size: many
V gene: TRBV7-9
J gene: TRBJ1-2
CDR3 protein: CASSLGGGAGTLNYGYTF
CDR3 DNA: TGTGCCAGCAGCTTAGGAGGCGGTGCAGGGACCCTTAACTATGGCTACACCTTC

D gene: .
clone size: few
V gene: TRBV10-2
J gene: TRBJ1-2
CDR3 protein: CASSEILQEPNYGYTF
CDR3 DNA: TGCGCCAGCAGTGAGATTTTACAGGAACCTAACTATGGCTACACCTTC

D gene: .
clone size: many
V gene: TRBV7-9
J gene: TRBJ2-7
CDR3 protein: CASSLALRVTSTYEQYF
CDR3 DNA: TGTGCCAGCAGCTTAGCGCTCCGAGTGACATCAACCTACGAGCAGTACTTC

D gene: TRBD2
clone size: .
V gene: TRBV4-2
J gene: TRBJ2-2
CDR3 protein: CASSQEVLAGGNTGELFF
CDR3 DNA: TGTGCCAGCAGCCAAGAGGTCCTAGCGGGGGGGAACACCGGGGAGCTGTTTTTT

D gene: .
clone size: .
V gene: TRBV27
J gene: TRBJ2-3
CDR3 protein: CASSLDSLLTDTQYF
CDR3 DNA: TGTGCCAGCAGTTTGGACAGCCTACTCACAGATACGCAGTATTTT

D gene: .
clone size: .
V gene: TRBV20-1
J gene: TRBJ1-3
CDR3 protein: CSAMDNGNTIYF
CDR3 DNA: TGCAGTGCCATGGACAACGGAAACACCATATATTTT

D gene: .
clone size: .
V gene: TRBV20-1
J gene: TRBJ2-1
CDR3 protein: CSAKGGLNEQFF
CDR3 DNA: TGCAGTGCCAAGGGGGGCTTGAATGAGCAGTTCTTC

D gene: TRBD1
clone size: .
V gene: TRBV24-1
J gene: TRBJ2-1
CDR3 protein: CATSDRGRGNEQFF
CDR3 DNA: TGTGCCACCAGTGATAGGGGGCGCGGCAATGAGCAGTTCTTC

D gene: TRBD2
clone size: .
V gene: TRBV2
J gene: TRBJ2-3
CDR3 protein: CASSLAGGATDTQYF
CDR3 DNA: TGTGCCAGCAGTCTAGCGGGGGGTGCAACAGATACGCAGTATTTT

D gene: TRBD1
clone size: many
V gene: TRBV20-1
J gene: TRBJ1-5
CDR3 protein: CSARDRDREHQPQHF
CDR3 DNA: TGCAGTGCTAGAGATCGGGACAGGGAGCATCAGCCCCAGCATTTT

D gene: .
clone size: .
V gene: TRBV10-3
J gene: TRBJ2-2
CDR3 protein: CAISESGQGPTGELFF
CDR3 DNA: TGTGCCATCAGTGAATCCGGACAAGGCCCCACCGGGGAGCTGTTTTTT

D gene: .
clone size: many
V gene: TRBV6-1
J gene: TRBJ2-6
CDR3 protein: CASSGRTGANVLTF
CDR3 DNA: TGTGCCAGCAGCGGACGCACTGGGGCCAACGTCCTGACTTTC

D gene: .
clone size: .
V gene: TRBV19
J gene: TRBJ1-5
CDR3 protein: CASSMRVGGQPQHF
CDR3 DNA: TGTGCCAGTAGTATGAGGGTGGGCGGGCAGCCCCAGCATTTT

D gene: .
clone size: many
V gene: TRBV4-1
J gene: TRBJ2-1
CDR3 protein: CASSQGGDPRGQFF
CDR3 DNA: TGCGCCAGCAGCCAAGGGGGGGACCCGAGGGGGCAGTTCTTC

D gene: .
clone size: .
V gene: TRBV7-2
J gene: TRBJ2-1
CDR3 protein: CASSWDRNEQFF
CDR3 DNA: TGTGCCAGCAGCTGGGACCGGAATGAGCAGTTCTTC

D gene: TRBD2
clone size: once
V gene: TRBV7-2
J gene: TRBJ2-7
CDR3 protein: CASSISGGYEQYF
CDR3 DNA: TGTGCCAGCAGCATCAGCGGGGGATACGAGCAGTACTTC

D gene: TRBD1
clone size: .
V gene: TRBV2
J gene: TRBJ2-3
CDR3 protein: CASTSRTGGADTQYF
CDR3 DNA: TGTGCCAGCACCAGTAGGACAGGGGGCGCAGATACGCAGTATTTT

D gene: .
clone size: .
V gene: TRBV4-2
J gene: TRBJ2-2
CDR3 protein: CASSQDKVRGGTGELFF
CDR3 DNA: TGTGCCAGCAGCCAAGATAAGGTCAGGGGCGGTACCGGGGAGCTGTTTTTT

D gene: .
clone size: .
V gene: TRBV5-1
J gene: TRBJ2-7
CDR3 protein: CASSLFGDEQYF
CDR3 DNA: TGCGCCAGCAGCTTGTTCGGGGACGAGCAGTACTTC

D gene: TRBD2
clone size: .
V gene: TRBV5-1
J gene: TRBJ2-5
CDR3 protein: CASSLLAGGPQETQYF
CDR3 DNA: TGCGCCAGCAGCTTGTTAGCGGGGGGGCCCCAAGAGACCCAGTACTTC

D gene: .
clone size: many
V gene: TRBV6-5
J gene: TRBJ1-1
CDR3 protein: CASSSLGGGRAEAFF
CDR3 DNA: TGTGCCAGCAGTTCACTCGGGGGAGGACGAGCTGAAGCTTTCTTT

D gene: TRBD1
clone size: many
V gene: TRBV7-9
J gene: TRBJ1-1
CDR3 protein: CASSLGETGYMNTEAFF
CDR3 DNA: TGTGCCAGCAGCTTAGGGGAGACAGGGTATATGAACACTGAAGCTTTCTTT

D gene: .
clone size: many
V gene: TRBV10-2
J gene: TRBJ1-1
CDR3 protein: CASSGGRGTEAFF
CDR3 DNA: TGCGCCAGCAGTGGCGGCCGGGGCACTGAAGCTTTCTTT

D gene: .
clone size: .
V gene: TRBV9
J gene: TRBJ1-2
CDR3 protein: CASSTKGHGYTF
CDR3 DNA: TGTGCCAGCAGCACCAAGGGACATGGCTACACCTTC

D gene: .
clone size: few
V gene: TRBV5-6
J gene: TRBJ2-3
CDR3 protein: CASSSDQQRYTDTQYF
CDR3 DNA: TGTGCCAGCAGCTCCGACCAACAGAGATACACAGATACGCAGTATTTT

D gene: TRBD2
clone size: .
V gene: TRBV4-1
J gene: TRBJ2-3
CDR3 protein: CASSQERGSGGGADTQYF
CDR3 DNA: TGCGCCAGCAGCCAAGAGCGCGGTAGCGGGGGGGGGGCAGATACGCAGTATTTT

D gene: .
clone size: many
V gene: TRBV7-3
J gene: TRBJ2-3
CDR3 protein: CASSLEADIADTQYF
CDR3 DNA: TGTGCCAGCAGCTTAGAGGCGGATATCGCAGATACGCAGTATTTT

D gene: .
clone size: many
V gene: TRBV12-3/TRBV12-4
J gene: TRBJ2-3
CDR3 protein: CASSLTITGTYTDTQYF
CDR3 DNA: TGTGCCAGCAGTTTAACTATTACCGGGACCTACACAGATACGCAGTATTTT

D gene: .
clone size: .
V gene: TRBV29-1
J gene: TRBJ1-2
CDR3 protein: CSAVDLRVSYGYTF
CDR3 DNA: TGCAGCGCCGTGGACCTGAGGGTGAGCTATGGCTACACCTTC

D gene: .
clone size: many
V gene: TRBV5-4
J gene: TRBJ1-3
CDR3 protein: CASSAQGKGSGNTIYF
CDR3 DNA: TGTGCCAGCAGCGCCCAGGGGAAGGGCTCTGGAAACACCATATATTTT

D gene: .
clone size: .
V gene: TRBV5-1
J gene: TRBJ2-4
CDR3 protein: CASSPRTGGGENIQYF
CDR3 DNA: TGCGCCAGCAGTCCTCGGACAGGAGGGGGAGAAAACATTCAGTACTTC

D gene: TRBD1
clone size: .
V gene: TRBV20-1
J gene: TRBJ1-5
CDR3 protein: CSAGRTGDQPQHF
CDR3 DNA: TGCAGTGCTGGCCGGACAGGGGATCAGCCCCAGCATTTT

D gene: TRBD1
clone size: few
V gene: TRBV27
J gene: TRBJ1-6
CDR3 protein: CASSLIGVGTGNSPLHF
CDR3 DNA: TGTGCCAGCAGTTTAATCGGTGTGGGGACAGGAAATTCACCCCTCCACTTT

D gene: .
clone size: .
V gene: TRBV19
J gene: TRBJ1-2
CDR3 protein: CASSFAGDGYTF
CDR3 DNA: TGTGCCAGTAGTTTCGCAGGGGACGGCTACACCTTC

D gene: TRBD1
clone size: .
V gene: TRBV10-2
J gene: TRBJ2-6
CDR3 protein: CASRTGEGDSGANVLTF
CDR3 DNA: TGCGCCAGCCGGACAGGGGAAGGGGACTCTGGGGCCAACGTCCTGACTTTC

D gene: TRBD1
clone size: many
V gene: TRBV18
J gene: TRBJ1-6
CDR3 protein: CASSPDRLQGGSPLHF
CDR3 DNA: TGTGCCAGCTCACCGGATCGTCTACAGGGGGGGTCACCCCTCCACTTT

D gene: .
clone size: once
V gene: TRBV20-1
J gene: TRBJ1-1
CDR3 protein: CSARPLGGGGTEAFF
CDR3 DNA: TGCAGTGCTAGACCGCTCGGGGGGGGTGGCACTGAAGCTTTCTTT

D gene: TRBD1
clone size: many
V gene: TRBV25-1
J gene: TRBJ1-4
CDR3 protein: CASREHRGGEKLFF
CDR3 DNA: TGTGCCAGCCGGGAGCACAGGGGAGGTGAAAAACTGTTTTTT

D gene: .
clone size: many
V gene: TRBV9
J gene: TRBJ2-5
CDR3 protein: CTSSVSDQETQYF
CDR3 DNA: TGTACCAGCAGCGTGTCGGACCAAGAGACCCAGTACTTC

D gene: TRBD1
clone size: .
V gene: TRBV19
J gene: TRBJ1-2
CDR3 protein: CASTPQGEPYGYTF
CDR3 DNA: TGTGCCAGTACCCCACAGGGGGAGCCCTATGGCTACACCTTC

D gene: .
clone size: many
V gene: TRBV10-3
J gene: TRBJ1-1
CDR3 protein: CAIRRGQNTEAFF
CDR3 DNA: TGTGCCATCCGCCGGGGGCAGAACACTGAAGCTTTCTTT

D gene: TRBD2
clone size: few
V gene: TRBV6-1
J gene: TRBJ2-2
CDR3 protein: CASQPAGGPRTGELFF
CDR3 DNA: TGTGCCAGCCAGCCAGCGGGGGGGCCTCGGACCGGGGAGCTGTTTTTT

D gene: .
clone size: .
V gene: TRBV7-9
J gene: TRBJ1-2
CDR3 protein: CASSLSEYYGYTF
CDR3 DNA: TGTGCCAGCAGCTTATCGGAGTACTATGGCTACACCTTC

D gene: TRBD1
clone size: .
V gene: TRBV6-2/TRBV6-3
J gene: TRBJ1-5
CDR3 protein: CASSFITGGGGQPQHF
CDR3 DNA: TGTGCCAGCAGTTTTATCACAGGGGGAGGAGGTCAGCCCCAGCATTTT

D gene: .
clone size: .
V gene: TRBV5-8
J gene: TRBJ2-6
CDR3 protein: CASSRKGANVLTF
CDR3 DNA: TGTGCCAGCAGCCGAAAGGGGGCCAACGTCCTGACTTTC

D gene: TRBD2
clone size: .
V gene: TRBV11-2
J gene: TRBJ2-3
CDR3 protein: CASSQIAGGITDTQYF
CDR3 DNA: TGTGCCAGCAGCCAGATAGCGGGAGGCATCACAGATACGCAGTATTTT

D gene: TRBD1
clone size: many
V gene: TRBV7-6
J gene: TRBJ2-3
CDR3 protein: CASSSYRGLGRYF
CDR3 DNA: TGTGCCAGCAGCAGCTACAGGGGCCTGGGTCGGTATTTT